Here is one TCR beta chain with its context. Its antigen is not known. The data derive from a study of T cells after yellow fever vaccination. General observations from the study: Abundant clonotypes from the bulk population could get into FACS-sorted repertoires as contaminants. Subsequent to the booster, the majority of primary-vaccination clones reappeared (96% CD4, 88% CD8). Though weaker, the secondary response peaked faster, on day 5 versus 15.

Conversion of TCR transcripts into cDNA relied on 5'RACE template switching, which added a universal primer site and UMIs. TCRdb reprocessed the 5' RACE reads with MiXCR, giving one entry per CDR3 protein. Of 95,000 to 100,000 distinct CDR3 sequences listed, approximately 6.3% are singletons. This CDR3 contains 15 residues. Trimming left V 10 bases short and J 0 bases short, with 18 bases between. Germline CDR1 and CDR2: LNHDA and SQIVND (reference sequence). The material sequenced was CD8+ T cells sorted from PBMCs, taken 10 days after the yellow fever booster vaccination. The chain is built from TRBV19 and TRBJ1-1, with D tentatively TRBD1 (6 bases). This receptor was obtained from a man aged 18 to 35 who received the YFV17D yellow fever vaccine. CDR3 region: CATGQLPSMNTEAFF. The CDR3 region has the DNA TGTGCCACGGGACAACTCCCTTCAATGAACACTGAAGCTTTCTTT.